These 27 T cell receptor beta chains were sequenced from one sample in a study of blood T cells in healthy people across ages. A second 7 to 11 cycle PCR used barcoded and J-beta primers. TCRdb itself ran the 5' RACE reads through MiXCR, one entry per CDR3 protein. The table records around 1,800,000 distinct CDR3 sequences, roughly two fifths of them present only once. The material sequenced was blood. The receptors originated from a human donor in good health.

This clonotype was seen only a few times. An end of the junction differs from the germline gene, which may be a read error. The gene calls are TRBV7-7 and TRBJ2-5; D unclear. This CDR3 is 13 amino acids long. CDR1 and CDR2 (germline): SSHAT, FNYEAQ (reference sequence). CDR3 amino acids: CASSSTRQETQYF. The CDR3 bases are TGTGCTAGCAGCTCGACTCGTCAAGAGACCCAGTACTTC.

This clonotype was seen more than once but under ten times. The rearrangement links TRBV5-1 to TRBJ2-3; a possible D gene is TRBD2 (6 bases). Between the trimmed V and J ends, which lost 7 bases and 0 bases, there was a span of 12 bases. Looked up from germline, CDR1 is SGHRS and CDR2 is YFSETQ. The CDR3 runs to 14 residues. The CDR3 nucleotides are TGCGCCAGCCGTAGAGGGACTAGCACAGATACGCAGTATTTT. This gives the protein CASRRGTSTDTQYF.

This clonotype was seen only a few times. The chain recombines TRBV9 with TRBJ1-5; D might be TRBD1 (5 bases). Germline CDR1 and CDR2: SGDLS and YYNGEE. Trimming pared 4 bases from V and 7 bases from J, leaving 18 bases between. This CDR3 is 15 amino acids long. In DNA, the CDR3 is TGTGCCAGCAGCCCTTCAGGGCAGGGTCGGCAGCCCCAGCATTTT. This translates into CASSPSGQGRQPQHF.

The chain joins TRBV7-2 to TRBJ1-2; 10 bases fit TRBD1. Germline CDR1 is SGHTA and CDR2 is FQGNSA. Unmatched junction bases numbered 4, after V lost 7 bases and J lost 5 bases. This CDR3 spans 13 amino acids. The CDR3 DNA sequence: TGTGCCAGCATAAAGGGACAGGGGTATGGCTACACCTTC. Translation gives CASIKGQGYGYTF.

The chain carries TRBV5-1 and TRBJ2-7; 13 positions match TRBD2. CDR1 is SGHRS and CDR2 is YFSETQ in the germline V gene. Trimming removed 4 bases from V and 2 bases from J; junction bases left unmatched: 6. The CDR3 is 16 amino acids. This CDR3 is CASSPRTSGGTYEQYF. DNA for the CDR3: TGCGCCAGCAGCCCACGGACTAGCGGGGGTACCTACGAGCAGTACTTC.

As to this clonotype: A much bigger clone sits one base away, suggesting this may be a read error. The V gene is TRBV29-1, the J gene TRBJ2-1; a weak D match, TRBD2 (7 bases). V was trimmed by 6 bases and J by 10 bases, leaving 19 bases between them. Germline V gene sequence: CDR1 SQVTM, CDR2 ANQGSEA. This CDR3 is 13 amino acids long. The CDR3 loop is CSVQGGGMYEQFF. CDR3 nucleotide sequence: TGCAGCGTCCAAGGGGGAGGGATGTACGAGCAGTTCTTC.

This clonotype was seen a handful of times. The chain recombines TRBV12-3 or TRBV12-4 with TRBJ1-5; D gene unclear. Trimming shortened V by 7 bases and J by 3 bases, and 7 bases separated the two germline ends. There are 12 residues in the CDR3. CDR3 residues: CASTSVNQPQHF. The CDR3 DNA is TGTGCCAGCACCAGCGTCAATCAGCCCCAGCATTTT.

As DNA, the CDR3 is TGTGCCAGCAGACGAACGACAGGGGCCGAGGGGCCCCAGCATTTT. It encodes CASRRTTGAEGPQHF. The V and J genes are TRBV2 and TRBJ1-5, with 8 bases lining up with TRBD1. V lost 6 bases and J lost 9; bases outside the gene matches: 13. This CDR3 spans 15 amino acids. The germline CDR1 and CDR2 sequences are SNHLY and FYNNEI.

The CDR3 nucleotides read TGTGCCAGCAGTGATAGGGACACCTACCAAGAGACCCAGTACTTC. Its translation is CASSDRDTYQETQYF. This sequence joins TRBV25-1 and TRBJ2-5, with D perhaps TRBD1 (6 bases). Per germline, CDR1 MGHDK and CDR2 SYGVNS. The CDR3 loop spans 15 amino acids. Trimming cost V 3 bases and J 0 bases, with 11 bases left between them.

This clonotype has more than one count but fewer than ten. This rearrangement joins TRBV12-3 or TRBV12-4 to TRBJ1-4; no firm D call. The CDR3 runs 13 residues. V lost 6 bases to trimming and J lost 7 bases, with 12 bases between them. CDR3 protein: CASRRERSEKLFF. The CDR3 DNA reads as TGTGCCAGCAGGAGGGAGCGGTCTGAAAAACTGTTTTTT.

The CDR3 region has the DNA TGTGCCAGCAGTAAAGCACACTTCAATCAGCCCCAGCATTTT. Translated: CASSKAHFNQPQHF. V is TRBV12-3 or TRBV12-4 and J is TRBJ1-5; D call uncertain. V was shortened by 5 bases and J by 3 bases, with 11 bases between the two germline ends. This CDR3 region has 14 residues.

This chain links TRBV5-1 with TRBJ1-1; unclear D gene. The CDR3 covers 13 residues. From germline, CDR1 is SGHRS and CDR2 YFSETQ. Trimming stripped 4 bases from V and 0 bases from J, with 7 bases between. The CDR3 loop reads CASSIDLNTEAFF. In DNA, the CDR3 is TGCGCCAGCAGCATCGACCTGAACACTGAAGCTTTCTTT.

This clonotype appeared a single time. The J gene is TRBJ2-7, the V gene TRBV28, with TRBD1 as a possible D gene (6 bases). This CDR3 has 14 amino acids. V lost 6 bases and J 7 bases, leaving 19 bases between the germline ends. CDR1 is MDHEN, CDR2 SYDVKM, per germline. CDR3 region: CASSSGTGKSEQYF. CDR3 sequence (DNA): TGTGCCAGCAGCTCCGGAACAGGGAAAAGTGAGCAGTACTTC.

A word on this clonotype: The junction differs from germline at one of its ends, possibly a read error. The rearrangement joins TRBV14 to TRBJ2-1; 9 nucleotides align to TRBD1. The CDR3 has 15 amino acids. Germline CDR1 reads SGHDN; CDR2 reads FVKESK. The CDR3 loop reads CASCQVQGARNEQFF. In DNA, the CDR3 is TGTGCCAGCTGCCAAGTACAGGGGGCCAGGAATGAGCAGTTCTTC.

Here the CDR3 reads CASSLGTGDEGYNQPQHF. The CDR3 DNA follows: TGTGCCAGCAGTTTAGGGACAGGGGATGAGGGCTACAATCAGCCCCAGCATTTT. The rearrangement uses TRBV12-3 or TRBV12-4 and TRBJ1-5; TRBD1 agrees at 9 bases. The V gene end was trimmed by 1 base and the J gene end by 3 bases; junction bases not matched to a gene: 10. This CDR3 has 18 residues.

In this sample, this clonotype turned up many times. V and J are TRBV28 and TRBJ1-2, with unresolved D. This CDR3 contains 14 residues. Germline assignment: CDR1 MDHEN and CDR2 SYDVKM. V lost 7 bases and J 1 base, leaving 13 bases between the germline ends. CDR3 amino acids: CASTTSPINYGYTF. The CDR3 DNA sequence: TGTGCCAGCACCACCTCCCCAATTAACTATGGCTACACCTTC.

This clonotype appeared once. The J gene is TRBJ1-3, the V gene TRBV4-3, with unresolved D. Germline CDR1 reads LGHNA; CDR2 reads YSLEER. Trimming shortened V by 0 bases and J by 2 bases, and 8 bases separated the two germline ends. The CDR3 consists of 15 residues. The CDR3 protein is CASSQEDTAGNTIYF. CDR3 sequence (DNA): TGCGCCAGCAGCCAAGAAGATACCGCTGGAAACACCATATATTTT.

This sequence joins TRBV5-1 and TRBJ2-1; 14 nucleotides agree with TRBD2. Per germline, CDR1 SGHRS and CDR2 YFSETQ. The trim removed 4 bases at V and 6 bases at J, leaving 9 bases unmatched. CDR3 size: 17 residues. The CDR3 reads CASSLRTSGGYLNEQFF. In DNA, the CDR3 is TGCGCCAGCAGCCTAAGGACTAGCGGGGGGTACCTCAATGAGCAGTTCTTC.

This clonotype is a singleton in its sample. This rearrangement joins TRBV7-9 to TRBJ2-1, with no clear D. Per the germline V gene, CDR1 is SEHNR and CDR2 is FQNEAQ (reference sequence). The CDR3 totals 15 residues. Trimming stripped 8 bases from V and 3 bases from J, with 17 bases between. CDR3 region: CASVAPAIDYNEQFF. The CDR3 coding sequence is TGTGCCAGCGTAGCCCCAGCGATCGACTACAATGAGCAGTTCTTC.

This clonotype was counted a few times. The V call is TRBV4-3, the J call TRBJ2-3; 8 bases line up with TRBD2. V lost 3 bases and J lost 4; bases outside the gene matches: 9. The CDR3 totals 16 residues. CDR1 LGHNA and CDR2 YSLEER come from the germline V gene. For the CDR3, the DNA is TGCGCCAGCAGCCAGGATGGGGCGGGGGGTGCAGATACGCAGTATTTT. Encoded protein: CASSQDGAGGADTQYF.

There are a few counts of this clonotype. Possible read error: a much larger clone is one base away. The chain has TRBV11-1 and TRBJ2-3; TRBD2 aligns across 7 bases. Trimming took 4 bases from V and 5 from J; bases not matched to a gene: 6. CDR3 length: 14 amino acids. The germline gives CDR1 SGHAT, CDR2 FQDESV (reference sequence). Here the CDR3 DNA reads TGTGCCAGCAGCTGGGGGGGGGATGGAGATACGCAGTATTTT. It is translated as CASSWGGDGDTQYF. Complete variable domain (other parts from reference TRBV11-1 and TRBJ2-3): EAEVAQSPRYKITEKSQAVAFWCDPISGHATLYWYRQILGQGPELLVQFQDESVVDDSQLPKDRFSAERLKGVDSTLKIQPAELGDSAMYLCASSWGGDGDTQYFGPGTRLTVL.

In its sample, this clonotype was seen a few times. The gene calls are TRBV5-1 and TRBJ1-4, with 7 bases aligning to TRBD1. This CDR3 is built from 15 residues. Germline CDR1 is SGHRS and CDR2 is YFSETQ. The ends lost 3 bases at V and 6 bases at J; junction bases unmatched: 8. CDR3 amino acids: CASSSQGGEDEKLFF. The CDR3 bases are TGCGCCAGCAGCTCCCAAGGGGGCGAAGATGAAAAACTGTTTTTT.

This clonotype was counted only a few times. V usage is TRBV7-2 and J usage is TRBJ2-1, with TRBD2 matching over 9 bases. This CDR3 has 15 amino acids. The germline gives CDR1 SGHTA, CDR2 FQGNSA. V shed 6 bases, J shed 6 bases, and the junction held 9 bases outside the gene matches. CDR3 region: CASRKGRGGPNEQFF. The CDR3 region has the DNA TGTGCCAGCAGAAAGGGGCGGGGGGGCCCCAATGAGCAGTTCTTC.

The chain links TRBV11-2 to TRBJ2-4; a possible D gene is TRBD1 (5 bases). The V end was cut by 2 bases, the J end by 4 bases, with 9 bases between. Germline V gene lookup returns CDR1 SGHAT and CDR2 FQNNGV. The CDR3 contains 14 residues. CDR3 nucleotide sequence: TGTGCCAGCAGCTTATCGGACAATAAAAACATTCAGTACTTC. It specifies CASSLSDNKNIQYF.

The V gene is TRBV7-2, the J gene TRBJ2-3; a possible D gene is TRBD2 (7 bases). Germline loops: CDR1 SGHTA, CDR2 FQGNSA. The V and J ends lost 7 bases and 7 bases respectively, with 15 bases between them. This CDR3 is 13 amino acids long. CDR3 sequence: CASKGGGANTQYF. Written as DNA, the CDR3 is TGTGCCAGCAAGGGGGGGGGCGCGAATACGCAGTATTTT.

The chain uses TRBV9 and TRBJ2-5, with a weak D call TRBD1 (6 bases). The V gene lost 3 bases and the J gene lost 5 bases, with 14 bases spanning the gap. The germline CDR1 and CDR2 sequences are SGDLS and YYNGEE. The CDR3 totals 14 residues. The CDR3 nucleotides are TGTGCCAGCAGCGCCCTGACAGGCGGGGAGACCCAGTACTTC. This translates into CASSALTGGETQYF.

The chain couples TRBV3-1 to TRBJ1-6; 7 nucleotides align to TRBD1. The V and J ends lost 1 base and 8 bases, in that order; junction bases with no gene match: 5. The germline V gene encodes CDR1 LGHDT and CDR2 YNNKEL (reference sequence). The CDR3 totals 15 residues. The CDR3 DNA reads as TGTGCCAGCAGCCAAGGTGGAGGGGGCGATTCACCCCTCCACTTT. Translated: CASSQGGGGDSPLHF. The variable domain in full, with the rest retrieved from reference TRBV3-1 and TRBJ1-6, is DTAVSQTPKYLVTQMGNDKSIKCEQNLGHDTMYWYKQDSKKFLKIMFSYNNKELIINETVPNRFSPKSPDKAHLNLHINSLELGDSAVYFCASSQGGGGDSPLHFGNGTRLTVT.